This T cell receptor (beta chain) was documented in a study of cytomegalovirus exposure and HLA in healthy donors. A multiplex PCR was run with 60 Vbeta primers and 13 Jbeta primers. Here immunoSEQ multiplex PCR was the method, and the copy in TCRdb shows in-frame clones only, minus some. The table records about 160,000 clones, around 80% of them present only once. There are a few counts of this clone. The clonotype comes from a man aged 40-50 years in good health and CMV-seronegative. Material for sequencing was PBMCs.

The DNA for the CDR3 is TGCGCCAGCAGCTTCCCAAACTATGGGGAGATGTATACGCAGTATTTT. Its protein is CASSFPNYGEMYTQYF. The chain carries TRBV5-1 and TRBJ2-3; the D gene is possibly TRBD2 (5 bases). Trimming cost V 2 bases and J 7 bases, with 20 bases left between them. Germline V gene data show CDR1 as SGHRS and CDR2 as YFSETQ. The CDR3 is 16 amino acids.